The clone carrying this T cell receptor (beta chain) has a handful of counts. What it binds is not known. These data belong to a study of cytomegalovirus exposure and HLA in healthy donors. Study results and limitations: The study designated 150 to 200 TCR beta chains cytomegalovirus-associated.

Sequencing used immunoSEQ multiplex PCR; TCRdb keeps in-frame clones, though not all of them. The data show 120,000 or so clones, with approximately 89% seen just once and about 1.8% held by the top ten. Sequences were obtained from PBMCs. The receptor was isolated from a young man in good health and CMV-seronegative.

CDR3 sequence reads: CASSEGRVGGYEQYF. CDR3 DNA sequence: TGCGCCAGCAGTGAGGGGCGCGTTGGAGGTTACGAGCAGTACTTC. V usage is TRBV10-1 and J usage is TRBJ2-7; maybe TRBD2 (5 bases). CDR3 length: 15 amino acids. V lost 2 bases and J lost 4, with 15 bases in between. The germline CDR1 and CDR2 sequences are WNHNN and SYGVQD (reference sequence).